The 31 T cell receptor beta chains in this list originate from one sample, sequenced in a study of T cells in women clearing cervical HPV infection. TCRdb's table, derived via immunoSEQ multiplex PCR, lists solely in-frame clones and lacks some. With approximately 39,000 clones in the sample, the ten largest clones hold 1.5% to 2%. The sample taken for sequencing was blood buffy coat. The receptors come from a woman between 18 and 70 years old with a cervical HPV16 infection that either progressed to CIN3+ or cleared (not recorded which).

Comments on this clone: The CDR3 extends 3 residues past the end of the read, so its final part is completed from the germline J gene. This chain links TRBV15 with TRBJ2-1; D not resolved. The CDR3 length is 15 residues. The ends were cut back, 1 base at V and 9 bases at J, with 16 bases in the middle. The germline V gene encodes CDR1 LNHNV and CDR2 YYDKDF (reference sequence). The CDR3 here is CATSRGGPSKGEQFF. The DNA read from the CDR3 is TGTGCCACCAGCAGAGGAGGCCCCTCCAAAGGTGAG. Full variable domain (rest looked up from reference TRBV15 and TRBJ2-1): DAMVIQNPRYQVTQFGKPVTLSCSQTLNHNVMYWYQQKSSQAPKLLFHYYDKDFNNEADTPDNFQSRRPNTSFCFLDIRSPGLGDTAMYLCATSRGGPSKGEQFFGPGTRLTVL.

To note about this clone: The read comes to an end 3 residues before the CDR3 does, leaving the germline J gene to fill in the end. J is TRBJ2-2 and V is TRBV2; the match to TRBD2 covers 7 bases. Germline lookup yields CDR1 SNHLY and CDR2 FYNNEI. The V gene end was trimmed by 4 bases and the J gene end by 4 bases; junction bases not matched to a gene: 3. The CDR3 runs to 14 residues. The CDR3 region is CASSGLAGTGELFF. The CDR3 DNA, read in part, is TGTGCCAGCAGTGGACTAGCCGGCACCGGGGAG.

With regard to this clone: The CDR3 end lies 3 residues beyond the end of the read and is filled in from the germline J gene. The chain joins TRBV13 to TRBJ2-7; 10 bases fit TRBD1. V lost 5 bases to trimming and J lost 6 bases; unmatched junction nucleotides: 10. The CDR3 has 15 amino acids. Germline lookup yields CDR1 PRHDT and CDR2 FYEKMQ (reference sequence). The CDR3 loop is CASSTAGTGVGEQYF. The sequenced part of the CDR3 DNA is TGTGCCAGCAGCACGGCCGGGACAGGGGTCGGCGAG.

Points on this clone: The CDR3 goes on 3 residues after the read ends, and that part is filled in from the germline J gene. The V call is TRBV2, the J call TRBJ1-2; D remains ambiguous. This CDR3 spans 15 amino acids. Per the germline V gene, CDR1 is SNHLY and CDR2 is FYNNEI. The CDR3 is CASSVARSSTDTYTF. CDR3 bases read: TGTGCCAGCAGTGTGGCGCGATCTAGCACAGATACC.

A word on this clone: One end of the junction does not line up with germline, which may come from a read error. The DNA ends 3 residues before the CDR3 does, and the rest of the CDR3 is filled in from the germline J gene. This chain links TRBV2 with TRBJ2-7; 12 positions match TRBD2. The CDR3 runs to 15 residues. The V gene's germline CDR1 is SNHLY and CDR2 FYNNEI. CDR3 region: CASSRLAGVSHEQYF. The sequenced part of the CDR3 DNA is TGTGCCAGCAGTCGACTAGCGGGAGTCTCCCACGAG.

Points on this clone: The read gets to within 3 residues of the CDR3 end, and the germline J gene fills in the rest. The chain couples TRBV30 to TRBJ2-4; the match to TRBD1 covers 8 bases. Germline-derived CDR1 and CDR2 are GTSNPN and SVGIG (reference sequence). The CDR3 extends over 14 amino acids. The CDR3 loop reads CAWAKPGGGYGQYF. The sequenced part of the CDR3 DNA is TGTGCCTGGGCTAAACCAGGGGGCGGCTATGGT.

On this clone itself: The read terminates 3 residues ahead of where the CDR3 ends, so the germline J gene completes it. This rearrangement joins TRBV5-1 to TRBJ2-3, with TRBD1 as a possible D gene (6 bases). Trimming removed 0 bases at V and 8 bases at J, with 10 bases between. Germline assignment: CDR1 SGHRS and CDR2 YFSETQ. The length of the CDR3 is 13 residues. CDR3 protein: CASSLASGVTQYF. CDR3 DNA, as far as it was read: TGCGCCAGCAGCTTGGCCTCAGGGGTTACG.

A note on this clone: With the read ending 3 residues before the CDR3 end, the germline J gene is used to fill in that end. V is TRBV6-1 and J is TRBJ1-5, with D tentatively TRBD1 (6 bases). The CDR3 sequence is 15 residues long. Trimming left V 6 bases short and J 4 bases short, with 16 bases between. Germline V lookup: CDR1 MNHNS, CDR2 SASEGT. The sequenced CDR3 bases are TGTGCCAGCAGCGAACCCGTCGGACAGAATCAGCCC. This codes for CASSEPVGQNQP. The full CDR3 protein reads CASSEPVGQNQPQHF.

Details on this clone: The sequenced fragment ends 3 residues before the CDR3 boundary, so the rest is inferred from the germline J gene. V usage is TRBV5-1 and J usage is TRBJ2-2; possibly TRBD1 for D (5 bases). There are 15 residues in the CDR3. Germline lookup yields CDR1 SGHRS and CDR2 YFSETQ. The CDR3: CASSPGPSGANVLFF. The CDR3 DNA, read in part, is TGCGCCAGCAGCCCAGGACCCTCTGGGGCCAACGTG.

Comment on this clone: The sequenced fragment ends 3 residues before the CDR3 boundary, so the rest is inferred from the germline J gene. The rearrangement joins TRBV7-7 to TRBJ2-1; 9 nucleotides align to TRBD1. Germline V lookup: CDR1 SSHAT, CDR2 FNYEAQ (reference sequence). Losses at the gene ends were 2 bases for V and 4 bases for J; bases not matched to a gene: 6. This CDR3 is built from 16 residues. CDR3 sequence: CASSLHRGLPYNEQFF. The CDR3 bases that were read are TGTGCCAGCAGCTTACACAGGGGGCTACCTTACAATGAG.

A remark on this clone: The read stops 3 residues short of the end of the CDR3; the missing end is completed from the germline J gene. This sequence joins TRBV10-2 and TRBJ2-3; 8 nucleotides line up with TRBD2. Germline CDR1 reads WSHSY; CDR2 reads SAAADI. The CDR3 length is 17 residues. The J segment lost 0 bases and the V segment lost 4 bases, leaving 9 bases of the junction unmatched. CDR3 loop: CASSGSAGAQSTDTQYF. The CDR3 bases that were read are TGCGCCAGCAGTGGATCAGCGGGGGCTCAAAGCACAGATACG.

Regarding this clone: The junction does not match germline at one end; this may be a read error. The missing CDR3 end, 3 residues past where the read stops, is filled in from the germline J gene. Other DNA sequences from this sample encode an identical CDR3 as well. The gene calls are TRBV6-2 or TRBV6-3 and TRBJ1-2; 8 positions agree with TRBD1. This CDR3 region has 13 residues. The germline CDR1 and CDR2 sequences are MNHEY and SVGEGT. The part of the CDR3 DNA that was read is TGTGCCAGCAGCCGGGACAGGAGGGATGGG. Protein sequence: CASSRDRRDG. The whole CDR3 region reads CASSRDRRDGYTF.

As to this clone: The read finishes 3 residues shy of the CDR3 end, and the germline J gene is used to complete it. The chain couples TRBV20-1 to TRBJ2-3, with TRBD2 matching 10 bases. Germline assignment: CDR1 DFQATT and CDR2 SNEGSKA (reference sequence). The J segment lost 7 bases and the V segment lost 6 bases, leaving 10 bases of the junction unmatched. The CDR3 covers 14 residues. CDR3 DNA, as far as it was read: TGCAGTGCCCGATTTAGCGGGGGGAGTTATACG. Translation: CSARFSGGSYT. The entire CDR3 reads CSARFSGGSYTQYF.

With respect to this clone: With the read ending 3 residues before the CDR3 end, the germline J gene is used to fill in that end. This chain uses TRBV5-4 with TRBJ2-5, with TRBD2 matching over 9 bases. V dropped 0 bases and J dropped 2; count of bases not matched to a gene: 5. The CDR3 extends over 16 amino acids. Germline CDR1 and CDR2: SGHNT and YYREEE (reference sequence). Here the CDR3 reads CASSLGLAGLQETQYF. Partial CDR3 DNA: TGTGCCAGCAGCTTGGGGCTAGCGGGGCTACAAGAGACC. Full variable domain (missing parts from reference TRBV5-4 and TRBJ2-5): ETGVTQSPTHLIKTRGQQVTLRCSSQSGHNTVSWYQQALGQGPQFIFQYYREEENGRGNFPPRFSGLQFPNYSSELNVNALELDDSALYLCASSLGLAGLQETQYFGPGTRLLVL.

A note on this clone: The read ends 3 residues before the CDR3 terminus; that terminus is restored from the germline J gene. This chain connects TRBV15 to TRBJ1-3, with 11 positions matching TRBD1. In germline, CDR1 is LNHNV, CDR2 YYDKDF (reference sequence). V gave up 7 bases and J gave up 7 bases; unmatched junction bases: 12. The CDR3 length is 16 residues. The CDR3 bases that were read are TGTGCCACCACCGATGTTTGGGGGACAGGGGGGAACACC. It yields the protein CATTDVWGTGGNT. The CDR3 reads in full as CATTDVWGTGGNTIYF.

As regards this clone: The DNA ends 3 residues before the CDR3 does, and the rest of the CDR3 is filled in from the germline J gene. The chain combines TRBV5-1 with TRBJ1-4, with no clear D. CDR1 SGHRS and CDR2 YFSETQ come from the germline V gene. The CDR3 has 15 residues. Between the trimmed V and J ends, which lost 4 bases and 3 bases, there was a span of 13 bases. CDR3 loop: CASSRLGGSNEKLFF. The DNA read from the CDR3 is TGCGCCAGCAGCAGACTCGGAGGCTCTAATGAAAAA.

To note about this clone: The CDR3 end lies 3 residues beyond the end of the read and is filled in from the germline J gene. The gene calls are TRBV28 and TRBJ1-2; no definite D call. The CDR3 totals 12 residues. Germline loops: CDR1 MDHEN, CDR2 SYDVKM. The sequenced part of the CDR3 DNA is TGTGCCAGCAGTTCGGAGGGCCGGAGC. Protein: CASSSEGRS. The complete CDR3 sequence is CASSSEGRSYTF.

By frequency, this clone registers medium-sized. The sequence runs out 3 residues before the end of the CDR3; the remainder is reconstructed from the germline J gene. The V and J genes are TRBV5-5 and TRBJ2-4, with TRBD2 identical over 12 bases. CDR1 and CDR2 (germline): SGHKS, YYEKEE (reference sequence). The CDR3 has 13 amino acids. The CDR3 bases that were read are TGTGCCAGCAGCTCCTGGACTAGCGGGGTT. Protein product: CASSSWTSGV. The full CDR3 protein is CASSSWTSGVQYF.

The CDR3 spells CASSNGQGTSPLHF. The CDR3 DNA, read in part, is TGCGCCAGCAGCAACGGACAGGGAACATCACCC. The chain links TRBV5-1 to TRBJ1-6; 8 positions agree with TRBD1. Read sequence stops 3 residues before the CDR3 end, and the germline J gene provides the missing end. Germline trimming cut 4 bases from V and 10 bases from J; bases unmatched to any gene: 7. CDR1 is SGHRS and CDR2 is YFSETQ in the germline V gene. This CDR3 has 14 residues. Together with reference TRBV5-1 and TRBJ1-6, the CDR3 gives the full variable domain: KAGVTQTPRYLIKTRGQQVTLSCSPISGHRSVSWYQQTPGQGLQFLFEYFSETQRNKGNFPGRFSGRQFSNSRSEMNVSTLELGDSALYLCASSNGQGTSPLHFGNGTRLTVT.

About this clone itself: The observed sequence ends 3 residues before the CDR3 terminus, with the missing tail filled in from the germline J gene. The chain uses TRBV12-3 or TRBV12-4 and TRBJ1-4; unclear D gene. The CDR3 consists of 11 residues. Trimming shortened V by 6 bases and J by 8 bases, and 7 bases separated the two germline ends. The DNA read from the CDR3 is TGTGCCAGCAGCCTTTTCGAAAAA. Its translation is CASSLFEK. The entire CDR3 reads CASSLFEKLFF.

As for this clone: Read data end 3 residues before the CDR3 end; the end is taken from the germline J gene. This chain links TRBV7-2 with TRBJ2-4; D not resolved. CDR3 length: 12 residues. Looked up from germline, CDR1 is SGHTA and CDR2 is FQGNSA. CDR3 DNA (partial): TGTGCCAGCAGCCCCGACATCTATGGT. This encodes CASSPDIYG. The whole CDR3 is CASSPDIYGQYF. The complete variable domain, with remaining parts taken from reference TRBV7-2 and TRBJ2-4, reads GAGVSQSPSNKVTEKGKDVELRCDPISGHTALYWYRQSLGQGLEFLIYFQGNSAPDKSGLPSDRFSAERTGGSVSTLTIQRTQQEDSAVYLCASSPDIYGQYFGAGTRLSVL.

For this clone: Read coverage stops 3 residues before the CDR3 terminus; the germline J gene supplies the remainder. V gene TRBV7-2 combines with J gene TRBJ2-2; TRBD1 might be the D (6 bases). Germline lookup yields CDR1 SGHTA and CDR2 FQGNSA. V lost 7 bases and J lost 1, with 10 bases in between. This CDR3 is 14 amino acids long. The CDR3 here is CASTLDRNTGELFF. The sequenced CDR3 bases are TGTGCCAGCACCCTGGACAGGAACACCGGGGAG.

Concerning this clone itself: The read terminates 3 residues ahead of where the CDR3 ends, so the germline J gene completes it. The gene calls are TRBV7-3 and TRBJ2-4; D possibly corresponds to TRBD1 (7 bases). The CDR3 loop spans 14 amino acids. V lost 4 bases to trimming and J lost 2 bases, with 9 bases between them. CDR1 is SGHTA, CDR2 FQGTGA, per germline. The DNA read from the CDR3 is TGTGCCAGCAGCTCAGGGGGGTCCAAAAACATT. Translation: CASSSGGSKNI. The complete CDR3 protein is CASSSGGSKNIQYF.

Comments on this clone: Coverage ceases 3 residues before the CDR3 finishes, and the germline J gene fills in the end. The rearrangement uses TRBV10-3 and TRBJ1-2; no reliable D call. Per germline, CDR1 ENHRY and CDR2 SYGVKD. This CDR3 is built from 13 residues. The CDR3 sequence: CAISEKGDNGYTF. The sequenced CDR3 bases are TGTGCCATCAGTGAGAAGGGTGATAACGGC.

As to this clone: The CDR3 is cut off 3 residues early in the read; its end comes from the germline J gene. The chain employs TRBV6-1 and TRBJ1-5; D unclear. There are 11 residues in the CDR3. From germline, CDR1 is MNHNS and CDR2 SASEGT. The CDR3 sequence is CASSEVGPQHF. CDR3 DNA (partial): TGTGCCAGCAGTGAAGTGGGCCCC.

Concerning this clone: Sequencing ends 3 residues short of the CDR3 end; the germline J gene provides the rest. The chain combines TRBV29-1 with TRBJ2-1, with 7 bases identical to TRBD1. J lost 8 bases, V lost 4 bases, and 11 bases had no gene match. This CDR3 is built from 14 residues. CDR1 is SQVTM, CDR2 ANQGSEA, per germline. CDR3 DNA (partial): TGCAGCGTTGTTCGTCTTATCACAGGGGATGAG. Its protein is CSVVRLITGDE. The full CDR3 protein reads CSVVRLITGDEQFF.

Concerning this clone itself: The read gets to within 3 residues of the CDR3 end, and the germline J gene fills in the rest. This sequence joins TRBV5-6 and TRBJ1-1; D is uncertain. V lost 0 bases to trimming and J lost 0 bases, with 6 bases between them. The length of the CDR3 is 14 residues. Germline CDR1 SGHDT, CDR2 YYEEEE. The CDR3 is CASSLVSVNTEAFF. The sequenced CDR3 bases are TGTGCCAGCAGCTTGGTGTCAGTGAACACTGAA.

Remarks on this clone: The read ends 3 residues early relative to the CDR3; the germline J gene fills the gap. The chain employs TRBV19 and TRBJ2-3; D is possibly TRBD2 (5 bases). Germline V gives CDR1 LNHDA, CDR2 SQIVND (reference sequence). The CDR3 extends over 15 amino acids. CDR3 protein: CASSISGDSNQPQYF. The CDR3 DNA, read in part, is TGTGCCAGTAGTATTTCCGGGGATAGCAATCAGCCG.

Concerning this clone: The read ends 3 residues shy of where the CDR3 ends; the end is completed using the germline J gene. The V gene is TRBV5-1, the J gene TRBJ1-2, with 10 bases fitting TRBD1. Germline V gene lookup returns CDR1 SGHRS and CDR2 YFSETQ. This CDR3 has 14 amino acids. The V segment lost 4 bases and the J segment 7 bases; nucleotides outside the gene matches: 7. CDR3 region: CASSPDGTGVGYTF. The sequenced part of the CDR3 DNA is TGCGCCAGCAGCCCCGACGGGACAGGGGTTGGC.

Notes on this clone: The CDR3 end lies 3 residues beyond the end of the read and is filled in from the germline J gene. The V call is TRBV20-1, the J call TRBJ1-4; D remains ambiguous. The CDR3 is made up of 12 amino acids. Germline CDR1 DFQATT, CDR2 SNEGSKA (reference sequence). Trimming shortened V by 4 bases and J by 10 bases, and 13 bases separated the two germline ends. The CDR3 loop is CSANKDAGKLFF. Partial CDR3 DNA: TGCAGTGCTAATAAGGACGCGGGAAAA.

In the case of this clone: The CDR3 end is not reached by the read, which stops 3 residues before it; the germline J gene fills it in. J is TRBJ1-5 and V is TRBV2, with 8 nucleotides matching TRBD1. The junction had 9 bases not matched to a gene; V was cut back by 4 bases and J by 4 bases. Germline V gives CDR1 SNHLY, CDR2 FYNNEI. This CDR3 has 16 residues. The DNA read from the CDR3 is TGTGCCAGCAGTGTTACGGACAGGGTTGGTAATCAGCCC. It yields the protein CASSVTDRVGNQP. The entire CDR3 protein reads CASSVTDRVGNQPQHF.